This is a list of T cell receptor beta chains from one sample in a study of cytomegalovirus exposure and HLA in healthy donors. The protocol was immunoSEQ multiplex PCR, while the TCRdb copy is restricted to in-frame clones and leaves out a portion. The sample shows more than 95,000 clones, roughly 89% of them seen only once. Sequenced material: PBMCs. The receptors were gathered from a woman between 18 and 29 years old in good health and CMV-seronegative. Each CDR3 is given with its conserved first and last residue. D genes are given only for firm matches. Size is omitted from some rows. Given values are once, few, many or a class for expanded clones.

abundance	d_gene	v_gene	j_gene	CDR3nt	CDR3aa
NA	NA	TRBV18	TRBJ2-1	TGTGCCAGTCACATAACAGGGCCCTACAATGAGCAGTTCTTC	CASHITGPYNEQFF
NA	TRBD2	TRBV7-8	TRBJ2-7	TGTGCCAGCAGCCCCCGCCCCGGGACTAGCGACTACGAGCAGTACTTC	CASSPRPGTSDYEQYF
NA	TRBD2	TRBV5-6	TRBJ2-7	TGTGCCAGCAGCTTGCGGACTAGCGGGAGGCCCTACGAGCAGTACTTC	CASSLRTSGRPYEQYF
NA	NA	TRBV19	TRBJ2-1	TGTGCCAGTAGTTCCCCCGTACAGACCTACAATGAGCAGTTCTTC	CASSSPVQTYNEQFF
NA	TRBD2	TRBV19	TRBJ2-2	TGTGCCAGTATTCACACTAGCGGGCCGAACACCGGGGAGCTGTTTTTT	CASIHTSGPNTGELFF
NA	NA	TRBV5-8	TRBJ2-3	TGTGCCAGCAGCGATCAGGGCAGTAGCACAGATACGCAGTATTTT	CASSDQGSSTDTQYF
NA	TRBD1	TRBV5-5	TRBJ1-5	TGTGCCAGCAGCGAGGGACAGGGCGGGAATCAGCCCCAGCATTTT	CASSEGQGGNQPQHF
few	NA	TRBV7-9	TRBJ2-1	TGTGCCAGCAGCCCCTACTACAATGAGCAGTTCTTC	CASSPYYNEQFF
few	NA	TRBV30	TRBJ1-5	TGTGCCTGGATGGGGGGAAGCAATCAGCCCCAGCATTTT	CAWMGGSNQPQHF
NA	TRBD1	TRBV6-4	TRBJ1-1	TGTGCCAGCAGTGACTCGAATGGCAGGGGGAAAACTTTCTTT	CASSDSNGRGKTFF
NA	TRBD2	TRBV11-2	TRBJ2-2	TGTGCCAGCAGCCTACTAGCGGGAGAAGGGGCCCCGGTCACCGGGGAGCTGTTTTTT	CASSLLAGEGAPVTGELFF
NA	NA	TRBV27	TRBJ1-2	TGTGCCAGTTGGGGCGACAATGGCTACACCTTC	CASWGDNGYTF
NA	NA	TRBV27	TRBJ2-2	TGTGCCAGCAGTTTATCGCACGGGAACACCGGGGAGCTGTTTTTT	CASSLSHGNTGELFF
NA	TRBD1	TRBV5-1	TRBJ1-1	TGCGCCAGCAGCTTGGCCGGGACAGGGGGCTGGGCTTTCTTT	CASSLAGTGGWAFF
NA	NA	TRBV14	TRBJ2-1	TGTGCCAGCAGCTCCCTGACAGGTGGGGATGAGCAGTTCTTC	CASSSLTGGDEQFF
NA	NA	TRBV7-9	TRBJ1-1	TGTGCCAGCAGCTTAGCGGGGGCGCGACCGTTGGATGCTTTCTTT	CASSLAGARPLDAFF
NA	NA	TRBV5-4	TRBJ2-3	TGTGCCAGCAGCGAGGTCTCCAGCACAGATACGCAGTATTTT	CASSEVSSTDTQYF
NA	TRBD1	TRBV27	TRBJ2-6	TGTGCCAGCAGGGCACAGGGGAGAGGGGCCAACGTCCTGACTTTC	CASRAQGRGANVLTF
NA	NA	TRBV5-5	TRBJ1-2	TGTGCCAGCAGCCCGACCCCGACAGTGACTAACTATGGCTACACCTTC	CASSPTPTVTNYGYTF
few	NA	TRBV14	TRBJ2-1	TGTGCCAGCAGCCAAGAGCTTGGCAGGGAGCAGTTCTTC	CASSQELGREQFF
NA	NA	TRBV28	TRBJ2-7	TGTGCCAGCAGTTTGGACTTCTACGAGCAGTACTTC	CASSLDFYEQYF
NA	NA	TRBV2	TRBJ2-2	TGTGCCAGCAGTCAGGACAGTGGGGAGCTGTTTTTT	CASSQDSGELFF
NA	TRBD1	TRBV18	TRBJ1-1	TGTGCCAGCTCACCGAACAGGGGTTGGGGAAGGACTGAAGCTTTCTTT	CASSPNRGWGRTEAFF
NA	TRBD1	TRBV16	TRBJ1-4	TGTGCCAGCAGCCCCGGGACAGGGGGGGAAAAACTGTTTTTT	CASSPGTGGEKLFF
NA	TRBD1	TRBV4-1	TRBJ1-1	TGCGCCAGCAGCCAAATAACCGACAGGGGATGCACTGAAGCTTTCTTT	CASSQITDRGCTEAFF
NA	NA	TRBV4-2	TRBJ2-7	TGTGCCAGCAGCCAAGTCAGGGGGGTATCCTACGAGCAGTACTTC	CASSQVRGVSYEQYF
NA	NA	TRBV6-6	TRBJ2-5	TGTGCCAGCAGTTACTCGTACAGCCAAGAGACCCAGTACTTC	CASSYSYSQETQYF
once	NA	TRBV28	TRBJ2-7	TGTGCCAGCAGTCAGGGGATGAGCTCCTACGAGCAGTACTTC	CASSQGMSSYEQYF
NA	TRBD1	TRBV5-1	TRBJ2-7	TGCGCCAGCAGCTTGCCAGGGGGCGGTTACGAGCAGTACTTC	CASSLPGGGYEQYF
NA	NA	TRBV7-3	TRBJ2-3	TGTGCCAGCAGCCCTAAAGGCACAGATACGCAGTATTTT	CASSPKGTDTQYF
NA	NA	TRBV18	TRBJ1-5	TGTGCCAGCTCACCAGGCAGGGGCAATCAGCCCCAGCATTTT	CASSPGRGNQPQHF
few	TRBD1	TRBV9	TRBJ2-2	TGTGCCAGCAGCCCGGACAGGGGTTGGGCCGGGGAGCTGTTTTTT	CASSPDRGWAGELFF
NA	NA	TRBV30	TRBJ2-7	TGTGCCTGGAGGCAGGCTTTGGGTAGCGGAATCCCCCCCTTAAACTCCTACGAGCAGTACTTC	CAWRQALGSGIPPLNSYEQYF
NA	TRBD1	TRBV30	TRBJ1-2	TGTGCCTGGAGTGTCGGGATACAGGGGTTTGGGTATGGCTACACCTTC	CAWSVGIQGFGYGYTF
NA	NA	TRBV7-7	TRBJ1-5	TGTGCCAGCAAGGGGACACGCTATAGCAATCAGCCCCAGCATTTT	CASKGTRYSNQPQHF
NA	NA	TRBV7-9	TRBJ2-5	TGTGCCAGCAGCTTAGCGCGGCAGCTGTCCCTTGCGACCCAAGAGACCCAGTACTTC	CASSLARQLSLATQETQYF
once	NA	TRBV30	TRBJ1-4	TGTGCCTGGACCCACCTGGGCGGGAATGAAAAACTGTTTTTT	CAWTHLGGNEKLFF
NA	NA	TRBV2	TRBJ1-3	TGTGCCAGACGACAGGAAGCCAAGACCTCTGGAAACACCATATATTTT	CARRQEAKTSGNTIYF
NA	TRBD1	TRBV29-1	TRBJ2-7	TGCAGCGTGGCCGGGACAGGGAGCTCCTACGAGCAGTACTTC	CSVAGTGSSYEQYF
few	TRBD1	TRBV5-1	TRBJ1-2	TGCGCCAGCAGCTTATCCGGGACAGGGGGCGCAGGTGGCTACACCTTC	CASSLSGTGGAGGYTF
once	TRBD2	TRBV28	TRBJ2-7	TGTGCCAGCAGTTTTCTTGGACTAGCCCACGAGCAGTACTTC	CASSFLGLAHEQYF
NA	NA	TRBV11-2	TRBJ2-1	TGTGCCAGCAGCTTAGGACTAGTCCGAGAGCAGTTCTTC	CASSLGLVREQFF
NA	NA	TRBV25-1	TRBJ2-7	TGTGCCAGCAGTGGGGCGGGGAGGGAGCAGTACTTC	CASSGAGREQYF
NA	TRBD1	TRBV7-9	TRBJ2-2	TGTGCCAGCAGCTTAGCGTTAGGGGGACAGACTGGCACCGGGGAGCTGTTTTTT	CASSLALGGQTGTGELFF
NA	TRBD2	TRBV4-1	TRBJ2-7	TGCGCCAGCAGCCAAGAACCGGGGACTAGCGGGAGACGTAGGGAGCAGTACTTC	CASSQEPGTSGRRREQYF
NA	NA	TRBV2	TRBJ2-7	TGTGCCAGCAGTCCTACAGGATATTTTGAAGAGCAGTACTTC	CASSPTGYFEEQYF
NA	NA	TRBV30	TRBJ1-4	TGTGCCTGGAGTGTACTGGGGGGTGAAAAACTGTTTTTT	CAWSVLGGEKLFF
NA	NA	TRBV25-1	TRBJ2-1	TGTGCCAGCAGTGAATTGGGCGGGAATCGTAATGAGCAGTTCTTC	CASSELGGNRNEQFF
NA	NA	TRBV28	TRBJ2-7	TGTGCCAGCAGTTTAGTTGCGGGGAGCAGATACGAGCAGTACTTC	CASSLVAGSRYEQYF
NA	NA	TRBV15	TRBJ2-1	TGTGCCACCAGCAGAGGGGTGGGGGGCTACAATGAGCAGTTCTTC	CATSRGVGGYNEQFF
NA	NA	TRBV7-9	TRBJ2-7	TGTGCCAGCAGCCAATCGTTGGACAGTCTGTCCTACGAGCAGTACTTC	CASSQSLDSLSYEQYF
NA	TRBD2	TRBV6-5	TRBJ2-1	TGTGCCAGCGGTCGACTAGCGGGGTCCTACAATGAGCAGTTCTTC	CASGRLAGSYNEQFF
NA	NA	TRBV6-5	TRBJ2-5	TGTGCCAGCAGTAGGGGGGGAAGGTCATGGGAGACCCAGTACTTC	CASSRGGRSWETQYF
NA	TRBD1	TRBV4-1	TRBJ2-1	TGCGCCAGCAGCCACCCGACAGGGGGAGACAATGAGCAGTTCTTC	CASSHPTGGDNEQFF
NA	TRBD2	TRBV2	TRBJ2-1	TGTGCCAGCAGTGACCCGGGAGGCCCCTACAATGAGCAGTTCTTC	CASSDPGGPYNEQFF